Listed below are T cell receptor beta chains from one sample, sequenced in a study of long-term antiretroviral therapy in people with HIV. Clones were read by immunoSEQ multiplex PCR, and TCRdb kept only the in-frame ones, dropping some. The sample holds some 45,000 clones, roughly nine tenths seen once. Sequenced here: unsorted PBMCs, sampled 0.1 years before starting antiretroviral therapy. The receptor source for this set is a woman aged 45 to 65 with HIV. The CDR3 runs from the conserved cysteine through the conserved F or W. Fields, in order: J gene, clone size, V gene, D gene, CDR3 DNA, CDR3 protein. The D gene is left open where the match is weak. Not every row has a clone size; where given, it reads once, few, many or a size class.

>TRBJ1-2|-|TRBV10-3|-
TGTGCCATCACCGAGGAACGGACGGGAGGCTACACCTTC
CAITEERTGGYTF
>TRBJ2-7|-|TRBV5-1|TRBD1
TGCGCCAGCAGCTTGGGGACAGGGCGATACGCCTACGAGCAGTACTTC
CASSLGTGRYAYEQYF
>TRBJ2-7|-|TRBV2|-
TGTGCCAGCAGTGCAGGAGCACAGGCGAACCACGAGCAGTACTTC
CASSAGAQANHEQYF
>TRBJ2-2|once|TRBV4-3|-
TGCGCCAGCAGCCAAGATGTGGCAGGGCTCACCGGGGAGCTGTTTTTT
CASSQDVAGLTGELFF
>TRBJ1-4|-|TRBV5-1|TRBD1
TGCGCCAGCAGGCTGGGACAGCCGAATGAAAAACTGTTTTTT
CASRLGQPNEKLFF
>TRBJ1-5|once|TRBV7-9|TRBD1
TGTGCCAGCAGCTTAGGGACAGGGGATAGCAATCAGCCCCAGCATTTT
CASSLGTGDSNQPQHF
>TRBJ1-4|-|TRBV6-4|TRBD1
TGTGCCAGCAGAGACAGGGGGACAACTAATGAAAAACTGTTTTTT
CASRDRGTTNEKLFF
>TRBJ1-2|-|TRBV9|-
TGTGCCAGCGGGGGGGCAGCTTCGTTCTATGGCTACACCTTC
CASGGAASFYGYTF
>TRBJ1-2|-|TRBV6-5|-
TGTGCCAGCAGATCTCAGAAACCCTATGGCTACACCTTC
CASRSQKPYGYTF
>TRBJ1-2|-|TRBV2|-
TGTGCCAGCAGTGAGGCAGGGATGTCTTATGGCTACACCTTC
CASSEAGMSYGYTF
>TRBJ2-7|-|TRBV7-2|-
TGTGCCAGCAGCTTCGACGCTCTGACGTACTTC
CASSFDALTYF
>TRBJ1-4|few|TRBV6-1|-
TGTGCCAGCATCCCAGGTGCCGGGGGAAATGAAAAACTGTTTTTT
CASIPGAGGNEKLFF
>TRBJ2-1|-|TRBV13|TRBD2
TGTGCCAGCAGCTTGAATCCCGGGGGGGCCCTTACTGAGCAGTTCTTC
CASSLNPGGALTEQFF
>TRBJ2-1|few|TRBV19|TRBD2
TGTGCCAGTAGTCCCCTAGCGGGGGTCTCTCGGGAAGAGCAGTTCTTC
CASSPLAGVSREEQFF
>TRBJ1-4|-|TRBV27|-
TGTGCCAGCAGCTTCGCTTGGGGAGGGGGGGTAACTAATGAAAAACTGTTTTTT
CASSFAWGGGVTNEKLFF
>TRBJ2-7|-|TRBV7-2|-
TGTGCCAGCAGCTTAGCACCGGGAAGCTCCTACGAGCAGTACTTC
CASSLAPGSSYEQYF
>TRBJ1-5|-|TRBV7-9|-
TGTGCCAGCAGCTTAGGCAATCAGCCCCAGCATTTT
CASSLGNQPQHF
>TRBJ2-1|-|TRBV5-1|-
TGCGCCAGCAGCTTGGGCGGATACAATGAGCAGTTCTTC
CASSLGGYNEQFF
>TRBJ2-3|-|TRBV9|TRBD2
TGTGCCAGCAGCGGTAGCGGGGGGTCCTTAGATACGCAGTATTTT
CASSGSGGSLDTQYF
>TRBJ2-7|-|TRBV7-8|-
TGTGCCAGCAGCACTGCTAGAGGATCCTACGAGCAGTACTTC
CASSTARGSYEQYF
>TRBJ1-1|-|TRBV5-6|-
TGTGCCAGCAGCCCGGTCACTCAGGGGCTAGCTTTCTTT
CASSPVTQGLAFF
>TRBJ1-6|once|TRBV30|-
TGTGCCTCCCGGGACGGCAATTCACCCCTCCACTTT
CASRDGNSPLHF
>TRBJ2-3|-|TRBV2|-
TGTGCCAGCAGTGAGGATAGCCCCCCAGATACGCAGTATTTT
CASSEDSPPDTQYF
>TRBJ1-1|medium-sized|TRBV7-9|-
TGTGCCAGCAGCACGGACCCAGCTCCCCTCACTGAAGCTTTCTTT
CASSTDPAPLTEAFF
>TRBJ2-7|-|TRBV30|-
TGTGCCTGGGGAGACTACGAGCAGTACTTC
CAWGDYEQYF
>TRBJ2-1|-|TRBV14|-
TGTGCCAGCAGCCGGCAGGGGGCAGGGGGGGGCTTAAAGCTGTTCTTC
CASSRQGAGGGLKLFF
>TRBJ2-7|-|TRBV5-6|-
TGTGCCAGCAACAAACGGTGGCAGCTACTTCACTACGAGCAGTACTTC
CASNKRWQLLHYEQYF
>TRBJ2-2|-|TRBV9|-
TGTGCCAGCAGCGTAGATAGTTTAACCGGGGAGCTGTTTTTT
CASSVDSLTGELFF
>TRBJ2-7|-|TRBV12-5|-
TGTGCTAGTGGCCCTCCGGCCGGGGATTTGCAAGGAGAGCAGTACTTC
CASGPPAGDLQGEQYF
>TRBJ2-7|-|TRBV7-3|TRBD1
TGTGCCAGCAGCTTAACGAGGGGACAGGTGGGTTCCTACGAGCAGTACTTC
CASSLTRGQVGSYEQYF
>TRBJ1-2|-|TRBV19|-
TGTGCCAGTAGTATAATGCAGGGTTCGGGAGATGGCTACACCTTC
CASSIMQGSGDGYTF
>TRBJ2-3|-|TRBV5-1|TRBD2
TGCGCCAGCAGCTTGGCCCTAGCGGGGGGCACAGATACGCAGTATTTT
CASSLALAGGTDTQYF
>TRBJ1-1|-|TRBV10-1|TRBD1
TGCGCCAGCAGCCGGGACAGAATCACTGAAGCTTTCTTT
CASSRDRITEAFF
>TRBJ2-5|-|TRBV19|TRBD2
TGTGCCAGTAGTATTGGACTAGCGGGAAAAGAGACCCAGTACTTC
CASSIGLAGKETQYF
>TRBJ2-1|-|TRBV4-1|TRBD1
TGCGCCAGCAGCCCTTACTCCGGGACAGACTTCTACAATGAGCAGTTCTTC
CASSPYSGTDFYNEQFF
>TRBJ1-4|-|TRBV18|-
TGTGCCAGCTCACCAAGAGGCGCTCAACCTCCAACTAATGAAAAACTGTTTTTT
CASSPRGAQPPTNEKLFF
>TRBJ1-1|-|TRBV30|-
TGTGCCTCCGACCGGGGCATGAACACTGAAGCTTTCTTT
CASDRGMNTEAFF
>TRBJ2-1|-|TRBV6-6|-
TGTGCCAGCAGTAGACGACTAGAAGGTGAGCAGTTCTTC
CASSRRLEGEQFF
>TRBJ2-3|-|TRBV5-1|TRBD1
TGCGCCAGCAGCTTCGGCACAGGGGAAGATGGAGATACGCAGTATTTT
CASSFGTGEDGDTQYF
>TRBJ2-2|-|TRBV7-7|TRBD2
TGTGCTAGCAGCTTAACTCGAGCGGGGGTCACCACCGGGGAGCTGTTTTTT
CASSLTRAGVTTGELFF
>TRBJ2-7|-|TRBV6-5|-
TGTGCCAGCAGCCTGCAGCGTGGGCCTCCCTACGAGCAGTACTTC
CASSLQRGPPYEQYF
>TRBJ1-1|-|TRBV5-6|-
TGTGCCAGCAGCCCAGCCAGGGGAACTGAAGCTTTCTTT
CASSPARGTEAFF
>TRBJ1-1|-|TRBV30|-
TGTGCCTGGAGTGAGCGTGGGACTGAAGCTTTCTTT
CAWSERGTEAFF
>TRBJ1-4|-|TRBV7-6|TRBD1
TGTGCCAGCAGCTTACGGGACAGGGTTACCTACGAAAAACTGTTTTTT
CASSLRDRVTYEKLFF
>TRBJ1-2|-|TRBV15|-
TGTGCCACCAGCAGGGGACTTAACTATGGCTACACCTTC
CATSRGLNYGYTF
>TRBJ2-7|-|TRBV6-1|TRBD2
TGTGCCAGCAGTTCGCAGACTAGCGGGGGTGACGAGCAGTACTTC
CASSSQTSGGDEQYF
>TRBJ2-6|-|TRBV9|-
TGTGCCAGCAGCCTCCGAGGGACGGGAACTGGGGCCAACGTCCTGACTTTC
CASSLRGTGTGANVLTF